This T cell receptor (beta chain) is drawn from a study of a mutant IDH1 vaccine in newly diagnosed glioma. Study-wide background: Sex distribution of treated patients was roughly 60% male and approximately 38% female; mean age was around 42 years. Radiotherapy, temozolomide, or both had been given previously, and both were given to most.

Study findings and constraints: A vaccine-induced immune response developed in 90% to 95% of the patients.

This CDR3 has 16 amino acids. J lost 6 bases, V lost 2 bases, and 10 bases had no gene match. Per the germline V gene, CDR1 is MNHEY and CDR2 is SVGAGI. Only in-frame clones appear in the TCRdb table, and some are missing; sequencing was by immunoSEQ multiplex PCR. Seen here are about 42,000 clones, 70% to 90% observed once, and the top ten hold around 1.7%. Details on this clone: Its antigen is not known.

Time point denoted: week 5, during vaccination. Alongside topical imiquimod, each dose of vaccine comprised 300 ug of mutant IDH1 20-mer peptide. The V call is TRBV6-5, the J call TRBJ1-2, with 9 bases matching TRBD1. This clonotype was sampled from a man in his forties or fifties with glioma. Sequencing used PBMCs, obtained from a glioma patient whose treatment included an IDH1 peptide vaccine. The CDR3 protein is CASSYGDRVGADGYTF. CDR3 nucleotides: TGTGCCAGCAGTTACGGGGACAGGGTGGGCGCGGATGGCTACACCTTC.